The TCR beta chain under discussion was sequenced for a study of OX40 agonist ivuxolimab in advanced cancers. For the study at large: Ivuxolimab, which patients received intravenously every 2 weeks, was dosed at 0.01 to 10 mg/kg. Whole-study findings and limits: In the 0.1 to 3.0 mg/kg range, CD4+ and CD8+ blood T cells had expanded clonally by week 6. On average, a greater number of expanded clones characterised CD8+ T cells relative to CD4+.

The data were produced by immunoSEQ multiplex PCR, yet TCRdb's version contains in-frame clones alone and is incomplete. The sample lists under 70,000 clones; approximately 83% were seen once. The V gene lost 5 bases and the J gene lost 0 bases, with 9 bases spanning the gap. The CDR3 covers 15 residues. Germline-derived CDR1 and CDR2 are SGHRS and YFSETQ. As to this clone: Antigen: not known.

This rearrangement joins TRBV5-1 to TRBJ2-6; D perhaps matches TRBD1 (6 bases). This receptor was obtained from an adult with an advanced solid tumor such as melanoma, head and neck, liver or kidney cancer. The source was CD4+ or CD8+ T cells sorted from blood, collected in a trial of the OX40 agonist ivuxolimab. The CDR3 bases are TGCGCCAGCAGTCCGGGACACTCTGGGGCCAACGTCCTGACTTTC. Its protein is CASSPGHSGANVLTF.